This T cell receptor (beta chain) was captured in a study of T cells in Graves' hyperthyroidism and ophthalmopathy. This clonotype was counted many times. What was amplified from RNA transcripts were TCR beta CDR3 regions. HTBI primers were used for first-round RT-PCR of the TCR CDR3. In TCRdb, the multiplex PCR reads were re-called with MiXCR into one record per CDR3 protein. Of around 250,000 distinct CDR3 sequences in the sample, more than 12% were seen once. The CDR3 sequence is 13 residues long. The ends were cut back, 1 base at V and 7 bases at J, with 7 bases in the middle. The germline gives CDR1 SEHNR, CDR2 FQNEAQ (reference sequence).

V is TRBV7-9 and J is TRBJ1-4; D ambiguous. This clonotype originated in a woman in her forties with Graves' hyperthyroidism that later progressed to Graves' ophthalmopathy. The material sequenced was blood. The CDR3: CASSLGGGEKLFF. The CDR3 DNA follows: TGTGCCAGCAGCTTAGGGGGAGGTGAAAAACTGTTTTTT.